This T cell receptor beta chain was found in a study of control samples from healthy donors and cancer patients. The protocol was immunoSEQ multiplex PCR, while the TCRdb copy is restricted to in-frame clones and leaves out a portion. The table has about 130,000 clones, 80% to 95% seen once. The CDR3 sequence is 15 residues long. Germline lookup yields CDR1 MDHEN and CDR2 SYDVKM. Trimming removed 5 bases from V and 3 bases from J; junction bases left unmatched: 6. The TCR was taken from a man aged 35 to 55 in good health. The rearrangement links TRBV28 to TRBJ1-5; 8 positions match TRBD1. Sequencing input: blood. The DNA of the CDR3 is TGTGCCAGCAGTATAAGACAGGGGTTCAATCAGCCCCAGCATTTT. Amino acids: CASSIRQGFNQPQHF.